This T cell receptor beta chain came from a study of T cells in Graves' hyperthyroidism and ophthalmopathy. The study, taken as a whole, reports: A model built on 13 V-J features separated ophthalmopathy from stable hyperthyroidism.

V lost 4 bases and J 8 bases, leaving 16 bases between the germline ends. The CDR3 totals 14 residues. Germline CDR1 reads SGDLS; CDR2 reads YYNGEE. Disease duration was under 3 months in the ophthalmopathy patients, who also had a Clinical Activity Score of at least 3 and a NOSPECS grade of at least 4. Uncontrolled infection, other autoimmune disease, pregnancy or lactation barred patients from enrollment. With respect to this clonotype: Its antigen is as yet unknown.

TCR beta CDR3 sequences were amplified from RNA transcripts. Carried out on the TCR CDR3, a first-round RT-PCR used the HTBI primer set. TCRdb fed the multiplex PCR reads into MiXCR, producing one record per CDR3 protein. This table has hundreds of thousands of distinct CDR3 sequences, under 15% appearing once. The TCR was taken from a young man with Graves' ophthalmopathy. The gene calls are TRBV9 and TRBJ2-1, with D uncertain. The material sequenced was blood. The CDR3 DNA is TGTGCCAGCAGCCCCCCTAAGGGAAGGGATGAGCAGTTCTTC. Its translation is CASSPPKGRDEQFF.